This TCR beta chain was found in a study of shared clonotypes between healthy human individuals. Study as a whole: Sampling drew on donors who were two women and a few men aged 18 to 49.

Study-wide results and caveats: Investigators expected sequencing depth to affect clonotype sharing among donors. Four donors had about 5% of their naive CD4 clonotypes in common.

With respect to this clone: As yet, its antigen is unknown.

CDR3 size: 15 residues. V lost 2 bases and J lost 4, with 15 bases in between. Germline assignment: CDR1 GTSNPN and CDR2 SVGIG (reference sequence). Repertoires were generated with immunoSEQ multiplex PCR, while TCRdb's copy carries only in-frame clones and drops some. This table has some 2.3 million clones, 80% to 95% appearing once. The gene calls are TRBV30 and TRBJ1-3; D might be TRBD1 (6 bases). The clonotype was recovered from a man younger than 35 in good health. Some clones in this sample may be carry-over from other donors' samples. What was sequenced was naive CD4+ T cells from PBMCs. The subset: CD45RA+ positively selected. CDR3 region: CAWSPQGFLGNTIYF. The CDR3 DNA reads as TGTGCCTGGAGTCCTCAGGGGTTTCTCGGAAACACCATATATTTT.